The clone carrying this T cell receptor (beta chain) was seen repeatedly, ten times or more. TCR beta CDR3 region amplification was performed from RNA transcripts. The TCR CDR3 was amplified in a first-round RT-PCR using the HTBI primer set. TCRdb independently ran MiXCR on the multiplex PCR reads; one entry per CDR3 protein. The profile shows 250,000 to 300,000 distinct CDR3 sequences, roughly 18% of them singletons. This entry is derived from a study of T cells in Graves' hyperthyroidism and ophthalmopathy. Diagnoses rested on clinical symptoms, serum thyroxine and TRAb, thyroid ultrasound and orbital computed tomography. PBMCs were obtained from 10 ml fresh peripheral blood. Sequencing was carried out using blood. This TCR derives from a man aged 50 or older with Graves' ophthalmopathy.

The CDR3 DNA sequence: TGTGCCAGCAGCTTAGACGGCGGGAGGCTTATAGAGCAGTACTTC. Its protein is CASSLDGGRLIEQYF. The chain recombines TRBV7-8 with TRBJ2-7, with TRBD2 matching 8 bases. Germline-derived CDR1 and CDR2 are SGHVS and FQNEAQ. The CDR3 runs to 15 residues. V lost 1 base to trimming and J lost 7 bases; unmatched junction nucleotides: 9. Full variable domain (missing parts from reference TRBV7-8 and TRBJ2-7): GAGVSQSPRYKVAKRGQDVALRCDPISGHVSLFWYQQALGQGPEFLTYFQNEAQLDKSGLPSDRFFAERPEGSVSTLKIQRTQQEDSAVYLCASSLDGGRLIEQYFGPGTRLTVT.